This note documents a single TCR beta chain sequence. Its antigen is not identified. One end of the junction is discordant with germline, which a read error may explain. CDR3 length: 12 residues. Germline V gives CDR1 GTSNPN, CDR2 SVGIG (reference sequence). Caucasian adults living in Nashville, Tennessee, provided all samples. A CD45RA-negative memory subset and a CD45RA+ naive subset were separated from the CD4+ cells. This sample was taken from a study of shared clonotypes between healthy human individuals. Study results and limitations: Estimated richness was generally greater in naive than memory subsets.

Only in-frame clones appear in the TCRdb table, and some are missing; sequencing was by immunoSEQ multiplex PCR. Of roughly 2.5 million clones in the sample, around nine tenths were seen once. This rearrangement joins TRBV30 to TRBJ1-3; D may be TRBD1 (6 bases). This clonotype originated in a man aged 18 to 30 in good health. Sequenced: naive CD4+ T cells sorted from blood. Subset in this sample: CD45RA+ positively selected. The CDR3 sequence: CRQEYSGNTIYF. For the CDR3, the DNA is TGCAGACAGGAGTACTCTGGAAACACCATATATTTT.